The clone carrying this TCR beta chain was recorded once. Its antigen is still unknown. As to treatment: roughly nine-day PBMC culture with coronavirus spike peptide pools or control peptides (ViraFEST assay). Peptide pools at 10 ug/ml and IL-2 at 8.5 to 10 IU/ml were added to cultures of two million PBMCs per well. The data are from a study of vaccination and CD4 T cells after COVID-19. Study overall: Samples taken post-COVID came a median around 100 days after diagnosis, ranging from 35 to 161.

Sequence data for DNA of cultured CD4+ T cells were generated by the Oncomine TCR Beta short-read assay. From the PCR reads, TCRdb called clonotypes with MiXCR, one entry per CDR3 protein. The sample lists about 16,000 distinct CDR3 sequences, less than 65% seen once, with 30% to 35% in the top ten. V lost 1 base to trimming and J lost 7 bases, with 10 bases between them. Germline CDR1 and CDR2: LGHDT and YNNKEL (reference sequence). This CDR3 has 13 amino acids. Study-wide points: The appearance of a median about 88% of reactive clones in convalescent patients occurred only post-vaccination.

This sample comprised cultured CD4+ T cells from blood, obtained after SARS-CoV-2 vaccination. The chain carries TRBV3-1 and TRBJ1-2; the D gene is possibly TRBD1 (6 bases). This receptor was identified in a human donor with COVID-19. The CDR3: CASSQAGALGYTF. The CDR3 DNA is TGTGCCAGCAGCCAAGCGGGGGCCCTTGGCTACACCTTC.